This T cell receptor (beta chain) was obtained from a study of T cells in Graves' hyperthyroidism and ophthalmopathy. There were TCR beta CDR3 regions amplified from RNA transcripts. The primer set for the first-round RT-PCR of the TCR CDR3 was HTBI. Each CDR3 protein is one row after TCRdb ran MiXCR on the multiplex PCR reads. The table has around 600,000 distinct CDR3 sequences, about 14% seen once. This clonotype was detected many times. Extraction of PBMCs used roughly 9.3 ml of fresh peripheral blood. The CDR3 spans 17 residues. Between the trimmed V and J ends, which lost 5 bases and 7 bases, there was a span of 26 bases. The germline V gene has CDR1 KGHSH and CDR2 LQKENI.

The V call is TRBV18, the J call TRBJ1-1; D perhaps matches TRBD1 (6 bases). Sequencing was performed on blood. This sequence originates from a woman aged 45-65 years with Graves' ophthalmopathy. The CDR3 region is CASSGAQGLISTGEAFF. The CDR3 DNA follows: TGTGCCAGCTCAGGGGCTCAGGGGTTGATCTCGACAGGTGAAGCTTTCTTT.